The 18 T cell receptor beta chains below come from one sample, sequenced in a study of T-cell reconstitution after alpha-beta-depleted transplantation in children. Preparation of the TCRbeta library was carried out with unique molecular identifiers. TCRdb re-analysed the PCR reads in MiXCR, keeping a single row per CDR3 protein. The sample consists of 780,000 or so distinct CDR3 sequences, roughly 15% of them appearing once. Sequenced material: PBMCs, mostly from graft donor cells, taken 360 days after TCRalphabeta/CD19-depleted stem cell transplant. Every receptor here comes from a male patient younger than 18 who had a stem cell transplant for acute lymphoblastic leukemia, so the T cells may come from the graft donor.

As DNA, the CDR3 is TGCAGCGTTGAGGATGCACAGGGGGCGTTTGGCTACACCTTC. It specifies CSVEDAQGAFGYTF. The chain combines TRBV29-1 with TRBJ1-2; TRBD1 matches at 9 bases. The CDR3 is made up of 14 amino acids. The germline CDR1 and CDR2 sequences are SQVTM and ANQGSEA. V was pared by 3 bases and J by 7 bases, with 9 bases of the junction left unmatched.

This chain joins TRBV11-1 and TRBJ2-1, with 13 bases aligning to TRBD2. Germline-derived CDR1 and CDR2 are SGHAT and FQDESV (reference sequence). The CDR3 has 18 amino acids. The V segment lost 0 bases and the J segment 9 bases; nucleotides outside the gene matches: 11. The CDR3 region has the DNA TGTGCCAGCAGCTTAGCCCCCACTAGCGGGAGGGCCTGGTTTGAGCAGTTCTTC. Encoded protein: CASSLAPTSGRAWFEQFF.

This rearrangement joins TRBV7-6 to TRBJ1-5; no reliable D call. The CDR3 has 16 residues. Trimming left V 1 base short and J 5 bases short, with 15 bases between. Germline V CDR1 and CDR2: SGHVS, FNYEAQ. The CDR3 loop reads CASSLDSGDWYQPQHF. The CDR3 coding sequence is TGTGCCAGCAGCTTAGATTCCGGGGATTGGTATCAGCCCCAGCATTTT.

The sample holds a few counts of this clonotype. The rearrangement joins TRBV29-1 to TRBJ1-2; D gene unclear. CDR1 is SQVTM and CDR2 is ANQGSEA in the germline V gene. V was pared by 6 bases and J by 8 bases, with 19 bases between. The CDR3 covers 13 residues. For the CDR3, the DNA is TGCAGCGTAGTCGACACGGCCGCCGGCGGCTACACCTTC. Its protein is CSVVDTAAGGYTF.

The genes are TRBV15 and TRBJ2-3; 8 nucleotides align to TRBD1. The CDR3 totals 15 residues. Germline V lookup: CDR1 LNHNV, CDR2 YYDKDF (reference sequence). J lost 1 base, V lost 4 bases, and 4 bases had no gene match. CDR3 coding DNA: TGTGCCACCAGCACCATGACAGGGGGCACAGATACGCAGTATTTT. Residues: CATSTMTGGTDTQYF.

The V and J genes are TRBV20-1 and TRBJ2-7; TRBD1 matches at 9 bases. This CDR3 spans 15 amino acids. V trimming: 1 base; J trimming: 6 bases; junction bases outside the gene matches: 10. In germline, CDR1 is DFQATT, CDR2 SNEGSKA (reference sequence). CDR3 sequence reads: CSARGLRDRVGEQYF. DNA of the CDR3: TGCAGTGCTAGAGGTCTCCGGGACAGGGTCGGCGAGCAGTACTTC.

This chain uses TRBV5-1 with TRBJ2-1; 13 positions agree with TRBD2. Germline loops: CDR1 SGHRS, CDR2 YFSETQ. The CDR3 has 17 amino acids. Losses at the gene ends were 0 bases for V and 8 bases for J; bases not matched to a gene: 8. CDR3 amino acids: CASSLAYSGLAGDEQFF. CDR3 DNA: TGCGCCAGCAGCTTGGCCTACTCTGGACTAGCGGGAGATGAGCAGTTCTTC.

The rearrangement links TRBV11-1 to TRBJ2-6; 7 nucleotides align to TRBD2. V was pared by 6 bases and J by 0 bases, with 14 bases of the junction left unmatched. Looked up from germline, CDR1 is SGHAT and CDR2 is FQDESV (reference sequence). The CDR3 contains 19 residues. CDR3 DNA sequence: TGTGCCAGCAGAATGGGGGGGGTGCTCAACTACTCTGGGGCCAACGTCCTGACTTTC. Amino acids: CASRMGGVLNYSGANVLTF.

This clonotype came up a few times. The chain has TRBV29-1 and TRBJ1-1, with 8 bases lining up with TRBD1. This CDR3 contains 12 residues. Germline V lookup: CDR1 SQVTM, CDR2 ANQGSEA. V shed 6 bases, J shed 4 bases, and the junction held 4 bases outside the gene matches. CDR3 in amino acids: CSVVTGGTEAFF. The DNA for the CDR3 is TGCAGCGTCGTCACAGGGGGCACTGAAGCTTTCTTT.

The chain couples TRBV12-3 or TRBV12-4 to TRBJ2-7; D unclear. The CDR3 sequence is 12 residues long. V lost 2 bases, J lost 4 bases, and 6 bases lay in between. The CDR3 nucleotides are TGTGCCAGCAGTTTAATGGTGTACGAGCAGTACTTC. This codes for CASSLMVYEQYF.

To note about this clonotype: A read error is likely, as this CDR3 ends without the conserved phenylalanine or tryptophan. V is TRBV7-3 and J is TRBJ2-3; D is perhaps TRBD2 (6 bases). Trimming removed 4 bases at V and 3 bases at J, with 11 bases between. Germline values: CDR1 SGHTA, CDR2 FQGTGA. The CDR3 runs to 14 residues. The CDR3 reads CASSSSSVTDTQYL. CDR3 DNA sequence: TGTGCCAGCAGCTCGTCTAGCGTTACAGATACGCAGTATTTG.

The chain has TRBV5-5 and TRBJ2-1; the D gene is possibly TRBD2 (6 bases). The CDR3 length is 15 residues. V lost 5 bases and J lost 3, with 15 bases in between. Per germline, CDR1 SGHKS and CDR2 YYEKEE (reference sequence). CDR3 DNA: TGTGCCAGCAGGCCTGGGACTCCCTACTACAATGAGCAGTTCTTC. It encodes CASRPGTPYYNEQFF.

This clonotype appeared many times. This chain uses TRBV3-1 with TRBJ2-1; the D gene is possibly TRBD2 (6 bases). Germline-derived CDR1 and CDR2 are LGHDT and YNNKEL (reference sequence). Between the trimmed V and J ends, which lost 3 bases and 9 bases, there was a span of 18 bases. The CDR3 consists of 15 residues. The CDR3 coding sequence is TGTGCCAGCAGCCAGTCGGGTCCTGGAGCGGGTGAGCAGTTCTTC. This gives the protein CASSQSGPGAGEQFF.

The chain links TRBV14 to TRBJ1-2, with 8 bases aligning to TRBD1. In germline, CDR1 is SGHDN, CDR2 FVKESK. V shed 2 bases and J 4 bases; nucleotides not matched to a gene: 15. This CDR3 is built from 18 residues. The CDR3 loop is CASSQIRDRHPLSYGYTF. CDR3 coding DNA: TGTGCCAGCAGCCAAATACGGGACAGGCACCCCCTAAGCTATGGCTACACCTTC.

This clonotype was counted between two and nine times. V and J are TRBV5-1 and TRBJ1-5, with a weak D call TRBD1 (6 bases). CDR1 and CDR2 from the germline V gene are SGHRS and YFSETQ. The ends were cut back, 5 bases at V and 3 bases at J, with 9 bases in the middle. The CDR3 consists of 13 residues. CDR3 sequence (DNA): TGCGCCAGCAGTTGGGACAACAATCAGCCCCAGCATTTT. Translating it yields CASSWDNNQPQHF.

The chain employs TRBV20-1 and TRBJ2-7; TRBD2 matches at 13 bases. The germline CDR1 and CDR2 sequences are DFQATT and SNEGSKA (reference sequence). This CDR3 has 16 amino acids. The V and J ends lost 5 bases and 2 bases, in that order; junction bases with no gene match: 9. The CDR3 nucleotides read TGCAGTGCTGCCGGGACTAGCGGGAAGGTTACCTACGAGCAGTACTTC. Translation gives CSAAGTSGKVTYEQYF.

This chain connects TRBV11-2 to TRBJ2-2, with 11 bases aligning to TRBD2. CDR1 and CDR2 (germline): SGHAT, FQNNGV. With V trimmed by 5 bases and J by 7 bases, 15 bases remained unmatched. CDR3 size: 18 residues. CDR3 sequence reads: CASSRPRGLAERRGELFF. CDR3 DNA sequence: TGTGCCAGCAGCCGCCCCCGGGGACTAGCGGAGCGTCGCGGGGAGCTGTTTTTT.

The V gene is TRBV7-3, the J gene TRBJ2-5, with TRBD1 as a possible D gene (6 bases). V lost 0 bases, J lost 4 bases, and 15 bases lay in between. The CDR3 totals 16 residues. Looked up from germline, CDR1 is SGHTA and CDR2 is FQGTGA. As DNA, the CDR3 is TGTGCCAGCAGCTTAACTGGCAGGGGCGCCGGAGAGACCCAGTACTTC. Translation gives CASSLTGRGAGETQYF.